The next 5 T cell receptor beta chains were all read from a single sample in a study of human T cells and chemical hapten exposure. One entry per CDR3 protein, called by TCRdb with MiXCR from the RACE reads. The repertoire holds tens of thousands of distinct CDR3 sequences, with 10% to 11% as singletons. The sample's time point: patch test 3, about 24 weeks after DPC sensitization. Treatment meaning: therapeutic diphenylcyclopropenone sensitization with weekly scalp DPC. Sample: whole blood, taken in connection with sensitization to the hapten diphenylcyclopropenone (DPC). These receptor sequences come from a woman between 45 and 60 years old with alopecia areata. Some clones in this sample may be carry-over from other donors' samples.

This clonotype was seen at least ten times. The rearrangement joins TRBV14 to TRBJ2-5; D not resolved. Deletions cut 3 bases from V and 2 bases from J, with 13 bases between. This CDR3 spans 15 amino acids. Germline values: CDR1 SGHDN, CDR2 FVKESK. CDR3 sequence reads: CASSHRTRLQETQYF. The CDR3 coding sequence is TGTGCCAGCAGCCACCGGACGCGGCTGCAAGAGACCCAGTACTTC.

The V call is TRBV10-2, the J call TRBJ2-5; 13 nucleotides line up with TRBD2. Unmatched junction bases numbered 16, after V lost 11 bases and J lost 4 bases. CDR3 length: 17 residues. CDR1 and CDR2 (germline): WSHSY, SAAADI. The CDR3 DNA sequence: TGCGCCGGACAACTGACTAGCGGGAGGCTATCAGGAGAGACCCAGTACTTC. As protein: CAGQLTSGRLSGETQYF.

The J gene is TRBJ2-1, the V gene TRBV10-3, with 8 bases identical to TRBD2. The CDR3 spans 16 residues. Germline-derived CDR1 and CDR2 are ENHRY and SYGVKD. J lost 6 bases, V lost 6 bases, and 13 bases had no gene match. This chain's CDR3 is CAISPSGRLARNEQFF. The CDR3 coding sequence is TGTGCCATCAGCCCCTCGGGTCGACTAGCGCGCAATGAGCAGTTCTTC.

The genes are TRBV12-3 or TRBV12-4 and TRBJ2-7; maybe TRBD2 (6 bases). The CDR3 runs to 14 residues. The V gene lost 6 bases and the J gene lost 3 bases, with 15 bases spanning the gap. The CDR3 DNA follows: TGTGCCAGCAGCTCGGCACGCGGGATCTACGAGCAGTACTTC. Translating gives CASSSARGIYEQYF.

The chain couples TRBV16 to TRBJ2-7; D might be TRBD1 (5 bases). The CDR3 runs 14 residues. V gave up 3 bases and J gave up 6 bases, with 15 bases separating them. Germline CDR1 KGHSY, CDR2 FQNENV. This CDR3 is CASSHITVGAEQYF. The CDR3 nucleotides read TGTGCCAGCAGCCACATAACAGTTGGGGCCGAGCAGTACTTC.